The rows below give T cell receptor beta chains drawn from one sample of a study of shared clonotypes between healthy human individuals. The protocol was immunoSEQ multiplex PCR, while the TCRdb copy is restricted to in-frame clones and leaves out a portion. The data show about 2,200,000 clones, about 93% seen once. The sample comprised naive CD8+ T cells from PBMCs. These receptor sequences come from a young man in good health. Some clones in this sample may be carry-over from other donors' samples. CDR3s leave out the opening cysteine and the closing phenylalanine or tryptophan. The order of the fields is J gene, V gene, CDR3 protein.

J gene: TRBJ1-2
V gene: TRBV4-1
CDR3 protein: ASSQDWATGQNYGYT

J gene: TRBJ2-3
V gene: TRBV29-1
CDR3 protein: SVAGGNEDTQY

J gene: TRBJ2-1
V gene: TRBV9
CDR3 protein: ASSGDRGPNEQF

J gene: TRBJ2-6
V gene: TRBV9
CDR3 protein: ASSDSGANVLT

J gene: TRBJ1-3
V gene: TRBV28
CDR3 protein: ASSLYRGPENTIY

J gene: TRBJ2-7
V gene: TRBV27
CDR3 protein: ASRTGSSYEQY

J gene: TRBJ2-1
V gene: TRBV4-3
CDR3 protein: ASQPGTTSRYNEQF

J gene: TRBJ2-3
V gene: TRBV11-3
CDR3 protein: ASSLRGAGDTQY

J gene: TRBJ2-2
V gene: TRBV5-1
CDR3 protein: ASSLAGMGGAAAAGELF

J gene: TRBJ2-7
V gene: TRBV6-1
CDR3 protein: ASQEGVSGTYEQY

J gene: TRBJ1-1
V gene: TRBV12-5
CDR3 protein: ATGTGTEAF

J gene: TRBJ2-5
V gene: TRBV5-1
CDR3 protein: ASSRTGGAYETQY

J gene: TRBJ2-2
V gene: TRBV28
CDR3 protein: ASGRPGQSYTGELF

J gene: TRBJ2-3
V gene: TRBV9
CDR3 protein: ASSGGGGTDTQY

J gene: TRBJ1-5
V gene: TRBV19
CDR3 protein: ASDNRGNQPQH

J gene: TRBJ1-5
V gene: TRBV19
CDR3 protein: ASSMEGLGQPQH

J gene: TRBJ2-1
V gene: TRBV29-1
CDR3 protein: SVDLPSNSYNEQF

J gene: TRBJ2-1
V gene: TRBV19
CDR3 protein: ASSIGLVAYNEQF

J gene: TRBJ1-4
V gene: TRBV4-1
CDR3 protein: ASSQAQGAVYLF

J gene: TRBJ2-7
V gene: TRBV6-5
CDR3 protein: ASSPAFGSEQY

J gene: TRBJ2-5
V gene: TRBV29-1
CDR3 protein: SVEDPPGTGRETQY

J gene: TRBJ2-6
V gene: TRBV4-1
CDR3 protein: ASKQAWVGTSGANVLT

J gene: TRBJ2-5
V gene: TRBV6-5
CDR3 protein: ASSVGGETQY

J gene: TRBJ2-5
V gene: TRBV29-1
CDR3 protein: SVGLRGALGGDETQY

J gene: TRBJ2-1
V gene: TRBV11-2
CDR3 protein: ASSLASGPYNEQF

J gene: TRBJ1-1
V gene: TRBV27
CDR3 protein: ASSFQVTGTEAF

J gene: TRBJ1-2
V gene: TRBV5-8
CDR3 protein: ASSLVQGRKGYT

J gene: TRBJ2-1
V gene: TRBV9
CDR3 protein: ASSVGTIGEQF

J gene: TRBJ2-1
V gene: TRBV7-9
CDR3 protein: ASSSTTGGYNEQF

J gene: TRBJ2-6
V gene: TRBV11-2
CDR3 protein: ASSTRVSGANVLT

J gene: TRBJ2-7
V gene: TRBV7-6
CDR3 protein: ASSGDRAYEQY

J gene: TRBJ2-1
V gene: TRBV29-1
CDR3 protein: SVDDRGYNEQF

J gene: TRBJ2-2
V gene: TRBV6-4
CDR3 protein: ASSWDTNTGELF

J gene: TRBJ2-1
V gene: TRBV19
CDR3 protein: ASSIDRSPGTYNEQF

J gene: TRBJ2-7
V gene: TRBV7-9
CDR3 protein: ASSEDFYEQY